Each of the 18 T cell receptor beta chains below was sequenced from the same sample in a study of glioma-infiltrating T cells. Amplification of TCR alpha and beta CDR3 regions from RNA used iRepertoire nested multiplex PCR. MiXCR was run by TCRdb on the multiplex PCR reads, yielding one entry per CDR3 protein. Seen here are over 100,000 distinct CDR3 sequences, less than 30% observed once, and the top ten hold about 30%. The source material was glioma tissue, nonneoplastic brain tissue, or PBMCs (not recorded which). All receptors come from a human donor with low-grade glioma or glioblastoma, undergoing nonglioma brain surgery, or in good health (not recorded which).

This clonotype has a count of ten or more. The chain carries TRBV28 and TRBJ2-7; D is perhaps TRBD1 (6 bases). The V and J ends lost 1 base and 0 bases respectively, with 10 bases between them. The CDR3 is made up of 15 amino acids. The germline V gene encodes CDR1 MDHEN and CDR2 SYDVKM. The CDR3 DNA reads TGTGCCAGCAGTTTATTTGACAGGATCTCCTACGAGCAGTACTTC. It is translated as CASSLFDRISYEQYF. The variable domain in full, with the rest retrieved from reference TRBV28 and TRBJ2-7, is DVKVTQSSRYLVKRTGEKVFLECVQDMDHENMFWYRQDPGLGLRLIYFSYDVKMKEKGDIPEGYSVSREKKERFSLILESASTNQTSMYLCASSLFDRISYEQYFGPGTRLTVT.

Turning to this clonotype: Being one base from a much bigger clone, this may be a read error. The chain is built from TRBV5-1 and TRBJ2-1; D gene uncertain. This CDR3 is built from 14 residues. CDR1 is SGHRS, CDR2 YFSETQ, per germline. The CDR3 coding sequence is TGCGCCAACAGCTTGGCCATTAGCAGGAATGAGCAGTTCTTC. It specifies CANSLAISRNEQFF.

This clonotype was counted many times. The chain uses TRBV6-4 and TRBJ1-1, with TRBD1 matching 8 bases. V was clipped by 5 bases and J by 6 bases; unmatched bases: 11. The CDR3 extends over 15 amino acids. CDR1 is MRHNA, CDR2 SNTAGT, per germline. The DNA of the CDR3 is TGTGCCAGCAGTCGGGGGCCGCAGGGGGCTTCTGAAGCTTTCTTT. Translating it yields CASSRGPQGASEAFF.

This clonotype was seen a handful of times. V and J are TRBV12-3 or TRBV12-4 and TRBJ1-1, with 8 bases lining up with TRBD1. The CDR3 runs 14 residues. J lost 1 base, V lost 6 bases, and 4 bases had no gene match. In DNA form, the CDR3 reads TGTGCCAGCAGAGCCGGGACAGGGAACACTGAAGCTTTCTTT. This translates into CASRAGTGNTEAFF.

In DNA, the CDR3 is TGTGCCAGCAGCTTGCTTGCAGGGGCCTTGAACACTGAAGCTTTCTTT. Protein sequence: CASSLLAGALNTEAFF. The rearrangement uses TRBV5-4 and TRBJ1-1; possible D gene TRBD1, 6 bases. The length of the CDR3 is 16 residues. The V gene lost 1 base and the J gene lost 0 bases, with 13 bases spanning the gap. The germline V gene encodes CDR1 SGHNT and CDR2 YYREEE (reference sequence).

As for this clonotype: Since a much larger clone is just one base distant, this may be a read error. The V gene is TRBV7-9, the J gene TRBJ1-5; D perhaps matches TRBD1 (5 bases). V shed 0 bases and J shed 7 bases, with 10 bases lying between them. This CDR3 is built from 14 residues. Germline CDR1 reads SEHNR; CDR2 reads FQNEAQ (reference sequence). The CDR3 region has the DNA TGTGCCAGCAGCTTAGCAGGGGACGGGCAGCCCCAGCATTTT. Encoded protein: CASSLAGDGQPQHF.

This clonotype was counted at least ten times. The chain combines TRBV19 with TRBJ1-6, with TRBD1 identical over 7 bases. CDR1 LNHDA and CDR2 SQIVND come from the germline V gene (reference sequence). The CDR3 is 13 amino acids. The ends lost 10 bases at V and 7 bases at J; junction bases unmatched: 7. The CDR3 region has the DNA TGTGCCACTAACCGGGACAGAAATTCACCCCTCCACTTT. Translation: CATNRDRNSPLHF.

Comments on this clonotype: This may come from a read error, since a much larger clone is one base off. The genes are TRBV7-9 and TRBJ2-5, with D possibly TRBD2 on 6 matching bases. From germline, CDR1 is SEHNR and CDR2 FQNEAQ (reference sequence). This CDR3 is 15 amino acids long. CDR3 loop: CASTGGDARVEAQYF. The CDR3 DNA is TGTGCCAGCACCGGAGGGGATGCCCGGGTAGAGGCCCAGTACTTC.

This clonotype was seen repeatedly, ten times or more. The chain is built from TRBV2 and TRBJ1-3, with D hard to call. V lost 6 bases to trimming and J lost 1 base, with 7 bases between them. In germline, CDR1 is SNHLY, CDR2 FYNNEI. This CDR3 has 13 amino acids. This chain's CDR3 is CASSGFSGNTIYF. The CDR3 nucleotides read TGTGCCAGCAGCGGATTTTCTGGAAACACCATATATTTT.

Ten or more counts support this clonotype. The chain has TRBV11-2 and TRBJ2-5; 9 nucleotides match TRBD2. From germline, CDR1 is SGHAT and CDR2 FQNNGV. The CDR3 totals 14 residues. With 6 bases clipped from V and 5 bases from J, the junction kept 7 bases outside the gene matches. The CDR3, as DNA: TGTGCCAGCAGTTTTAGCGGGAGCGGTGAGACCCAGTACTTC. Encoded protein: CASSFSGSGETQYF.

The chain links TRBV7-9 to TRBJ1-5, with D unclear. V lost 2 bases, J lost 9 bases, and 8 bases lay in between. CDR1 is SEHNR and CDR2 is FQNEAQ in the germline V gene (reference sequence). CDR3 length: 12 residues. The CDR3 here is CASSLSDGPQHF. CDR3 in DNA: TGTGCCAGCAGCTTAAGTGATGGGCCCCAGCATTTT.

This clonotype was counted ten times or more. This chain connects TRBV20-1 to TRBJ2-3; D gene unclear. V was cut by 5 bases and J by 2 bases, with 14 bases left in between. This CDR3 comprises 14 residues. The V gene's germline CDR1 is DFQATT and CDR2 SNEGSKA (reference sequence). The CDR3 nucleotides read TGCAGTGCTGCCTACTTGTCCTACACAGATACGCAGTATTTT. Protein: CSAAYLSYTDTQYF.

This clonotype was counted ten times or more. The genes are TRBV7-2 and TRBJ2-7; the D is unclear. The germline V gene has CDR1 SGHTA and CDR2 FQGNSA. Trimming took off 3 bases at V and 4 bases at J, with 4 bases between the two ends. CDR3 length: 11 amino acids. In DNA form, the CDR3 reads TGTGCCAGCAGCTTTCGGTACGAGCAGTACTTC. Translating it yields CASSFRYEQYF.

This clonotype was seen many times. The chain recombines TRBV19 with TRBJ2-1, with 8 bases that match TRBD2. CDR3 length: 11 residues. Germline trimming cut 5 bases from V and 10 bases from J; bases unmatched to any gene: 1. Looked up from germline, CDR1 is LNHDA and CDR2 is SQIVND (reference sequence). CDR3 in amino acids: CASSSSGEQFF. In DNA form, the CDR3 reads TGTGCCAGTAGTTCTAGCGGGGAGCAGTTCTTC. Looking up the rest from reference TRBV19 and TRBJ2-1 gives the full variable domain: DGGITQSPKYLFRKEGQNVTLSCEQNLNHDAMYWYRQDPGQGLRLIYYSQIVNDFQKGDIAEGYSVSREKKESFPLTVTSAQKNPTAFYLCASSSSGEQFFGPGTRLTVL.

A word on this clonotype: A junction boundary mismatches the germline segment, possibly from a read error. The chain links TRBV6-2 or TRBV6-3 to TRBJ2-3; the D gene is possibly TRBD1 (6 bases). Germline CDR1 is MNHEY and CDR2 is SVGEGT. This CDR3 has 13 amino acids. The CDR3 loop reads CSSAGVPTDTQYF. The CDR3, as DNA: TGTTCCAGTGCAGGGGTCCCCACAGATACGCAGTATTTT.

To note about this clonotype: An end of the junction differs from the germline gene, which may be a read error. The chain links TRBV10-2 to TRBJ2-7; TRBD2 matches at 7 bases. Germline values: CDR1 WSHSY, CDR2 SAAADI. The CDR3 consists of 13 residues. The CDR3 sequence: CASGVAGVEERYF. The CDR3 DNA sequence: TGCGCCAGCGGTGTTGCGGGAGTTGAAGAGCGGTACTTC.

To note about this clonotype: This may be a read error: a much more frequent sequence differs by one nucleotide. The CDR3 coding sequence is TGTGCCAGCAGCCAAGTGGGGGAGCAGTTCTTC. It codes for CASSQVGEQFF. This chain links TRBV3-1 with TRBJ2-1; D unclear. Germline CDR1 is LGHDT and CDR2 is YNNKEL (reference sequence). This CDR3 region has 11 residues. Trimming pared 1 base from V and 10 bases from J, leaving 5 bases between.

This clonotype showed up many times. The chain employs TRBV10-3 and TRBJ1-1; possibly TRBD1 for D (6 bases). Germline loops: CDR1 ENHRY, CDR2 SYGVKD. V lost 4 bases, J lost 3 bases, and 9 bases lay in between. The CDR3 length is 13 residues. DNA for the CDR3: TGTGCCATCAGTGCAGGGGCGGACACTGAAGCTTTCTTT. It specifies CAISAGADTEAFF.